This T cell receptor (beta chain) was sequenced in a study of T cells after yellow fever vaccination. The study's findings and limits: The study noted that FACS-sorted repertoires could contain abundant clonotypes contaminating from the bulk population. Primary-vaccination clones mostly resurfaced post-booster (less than 98% CD4, roughly 90% CD8). Researchers report a weaker secondary response that nonetheless peaked faster, day 5 versus 15.

From the 5' RACE reads, TCRdb called clonotypes with MiXCR, one entry per CDR3 protein. This table has approximately 510,000 distinct CDR3 sequences, 20% to 25% appearing once. After removal of 0 bases from V and 5 bases from J, the junction contained 8 bases not matched to a gene. CDR1 LGHNA and CDR2 YSLEER come from the germline V gene. CDR3 length: 16 residues. In this sample, this clonotype turned up a few times. Its antigen is not identified. The chain has TRBV4-3 and TRBJ2-5; 8 bases line up with TRBD1. This material consisted of PBMCs, taken approximately 22 days after the first yellow fever vaccination. The clonotype comes from a man between 18 and 29 years old who received the YFV17D yellow fever vaccine. The CDR3 DNA reads TGCGCCAGCAGCCAAGAAACCCAGGGGGCTGGCGAGACCCAGTACTTC. Its translation: CASSQETQGAGETQYF.